The 12 T cell receptor beta chains below come from one sample, sequenced in a study of blood T cell repertoires in COVID-19. Profiled with immunoSEQ multiplex PCR; TCRdb holds only in-frame clones, not every one. Of 220,000 or so clones in the sample, roughly four fifths were seen once. Sequenced sample: peripheral blood. The receptors stem from a woman over 75 with COVID-19, enrolled during active disease.

The chain employs TRBV19 and TRBJ1-3; 7 bases fit TRBD1. This CDR3 region has 13 residues. The J segment lost 4 bases and the V segment lost 11 bases, leaving 8 bases of the junction unmatched. Germline V lookup: CDR1 LNHDA, CDR2 SQIVND (reference sequence). In DNA, the CDR3 is TGTGCCGCTGCGACAGGGATGGGAAACACCATATATTTT. Protein: CAAATGMGNTIYF. Filled out from reference TRBV19 and TRBJ1-3, the complete variable domain reads DGGITQSPKYLFRKEGQNVTLSCEQNLNHDAMYWYRQDPGQGLRLIYYSQIVNDFQKGDIAEGYSVSREKKESFPLTVTSAQKNPTAFYLCAAATGMGNTIYFGEGSWLTVV.

V is TRBV3-1 (or the pseudogene TRBV3-2) and J is TRBJ1-6; TRBD1 might be the D (6 bases). This CDR3 has 15 residues. Trimming stripped 3 bases from V and 9 bases from J, with 15 bases between. Germline assignment: CDR1 LGHDT and CDR2 YNNKEL (reference sequence). CDR3 loop: CASSQGGGVGSPLHF. CDR3 in DNA: TGTGCCAGCAGCCAGGGCGGGGGCGTAGGTTCACCCCTCCACTTT.

The rearrangement links TRBV28 to TRBJ1-2, with D possibly being TRBD1 (6 bases). From germline, CDR1 is MDHEN and CDR2 SYDVKM. Trimming removed 8 bases at V and 4 bases at J, with 11 bases between. The CDR3 has 12 amino acids. The CDR3 protein is CASVTGSYGYTF. DNA for the CDR3: TGTGCCAGCGTTACAGGGAGCTATGGCTACACCTTC.

V gene TRBV9 combines with J gene TRBJ1-3; D possibly corresponds to TRBD1 (5 bases). CDR1 and CDR2 (germline): SGDLS, YYNGEE. Trimming took 3 bases from V and 0 from J, leaving 10 bases between them. The CDR3 runs 15 residues. The CDR3 nucleotides are TGTGCCAGCAGCGCAACAGGTAGCTCTGGAAACACCATATATTTT. Protein sequence: CASSATGSSGNTIYF.

The V and J genes are TRBV24-1 and TRBJ2-1; no clear D. The V end lost 9 bases, the J end lost 6 bases, and 8 bases lay between the germline ends. Germline V lookup: CDR1 KGHDR, CDR2 SFDVKD. There are 11 residues in the CDR3. In DNA form, the CDR3 reads TGTGCCACCTCCAGAGGCAATGAGCAGTTCTTC. Encoded protein: CATSRGNEQFF.

CDR3 in amino acids: CASSASRAGGYNEQFF. The CDR3, as DNA: TGTGCCAGCAGCGCCTCTAGAGCGGGGGGTTACAATGAGCAGTTCTTC. The chain recombines TRBV13 with TRBJ2-1; 9 bases map to TRBD2. The CDR3 has 16 amino acids. Trimming cost V 5 bases and J 4 bases; bases outside gene matches: 9. Germline assignment: CDR1 PRHDT and CDR2 FYEKMQ (reference sequence).

The chain has TRBV4-1 and TRBJ2-3, with 10 positions matching TRBD2. V shed 5 bases and J 5 bases; nucleotides not matched to a gene: 16. CDR3 length: 18 amino acids. The germline gives CDR1 MGHRA, CDR2 YSYEKL. The CDR3 protein is CASSSRVPAGGLGDTQYF. The CDR3 nucleotides are TGCGCCAGCAGCTCGCGGGTTCCAGCGGGGGGGCTGGGAGATACGCAGTATTTT.

J is TRBJ2-1 and V is TRBV5-4; 7 bases agree with TRBD2. Germline CDR1 and CDR2: SGHNT and YYREEE (reference sequence). V was pared by 4 bases and J by 7 bases, with 8 bases of the junction left unmatched. The CDR3 consists of 14 residues. CDR3 nucleotides: TGTGCCAGCAGCCAGGGAGGGCTCGTGAATGAGCAGTTCTTC. This codes for CASSQGGLVNEQFF.

This clone was picked up a small number of times. Here the CDR3 reads CASSHRLGGQSYEQYF. CDR3 DNA: TGCGCCAGCAGCCACCGACTCGGGGGACAGTCCTACGAGCAGTACTTC. This chain links TRBV4-1 with TRBJ2-7, with a weak D call TRBD1 (7 bases). Trimming shortened V by 3 bases and J by 1 base, and 16 bases separated the two germline ends. This CDR3 is 16 amino acids long. CDR1 is MGHRA and CDR2 is YSYEKL in the germline V gene.

The J gene is TRBJ1-1, the V gene TRBV11-3, with TRBD1 as a possible D gene (5 bases). V lost 5 bases and J lost 3, with 10 bases in between. CDR1 is SGHNT and CDR2 is YENEEA in the germline V gene. The CDR3 sequence is 13 residues long. CDR3 loop: CASSKGEYTEAFF. The CDR3 region has the DNA TGTGCCAGCAGCAAAGGGGAATACACTGAAGCTTTCTTT.

The chain carries TRBV7-9 and TRBJ1-2; TRBD1 aligns across 7 bases. V trimming: 1 base; J trimming: 7 bases; junction bases outside the gene matches: 9. Per germline, CDR1 SEHNR and CDR2 FQNEAQ (reference sequence). The CDR3 length is 15 residues. CDR3 region: CASSLEGAAGAGYTF. CDR3 sequence (DNA): TGTGCCAGCAGCTTAGAGGGGGCAGCGGGGGCTGGCTACACCTTC.

This chain joins TRBV19 and TRBJ1-2; D remains unclear. This CDR3 is 16 amino acids long. V shed 4 bases and J shed 1 base, with 16 bases lying between them. Germline CDR1 LNHDA, CDR2 SQIVND (reference sequence). The CDR3 DNA reads as TGTGCCAGTAGTAGTAGTGAAAGAGCCGATAACTATGGCTACACCTTC. Protein product: CASSSSERADNYGYTF.